This entry features one T cell receptor (beta chain) sequence. The data are from a study of shared clonotypes between healthy human individuals. Assay execution took place at the deep level. Libraries were prepared by immunoSEQ multiplex PCR; TCRdb keeps only in-frame clonotypes and omits some of them. The sample has some 300,000 clones; less than 75% are singletons. Unmatched junction bases numbered 14, after V lost 3 bases and J lost 2 bases. The CDR3 is 18 amino acids. CDR1 and CDR2 (germline): SGHRS, YFSETQ. The genes are TRBV5-1 and TRBJ2-5; 9 bases fit TRBD2. What was sequenced was memory CD4+ T cells sorted from blood. Sample subset: CD45RA-negative fraction. The sequence was collected from a man under 40 in good health. The CDR3 region is CASSSVRGGRAVQETQYF. In nucleotides, the CDR3 is TGCGCCAGCAGCTCCGTTCGTGGCGGGAGGGCCGTTCAAGAGACCCAGTACTTC.